These T cell receptor beta chains were read from a single sample in a study of cytomegalovirus exposure and HLA in healthy donors. Only in-frame clones appear in the TCRdb table, and some are missing; sequencing was by immunoSEQ multiplex PCR. This table holds around 130,000 clones, approximately 80% found once. The sequencing sample was made of PBMCs. The receptors originated from a man in his fifties in good health and CMV-seronegative. Each CDR3 is given without its conserved first and last residue.

j_call: TRBJ2-7; v_call: TRBV7-9; cdr3_aa: SSNRDRGYEQY
j_call: TRBJ2-7; v_call: TRBV11-2; cdr3_aa: ASSSLRGQGAGEQY
j_call: TRBJ2-1; v_call: TRBV2; cdr3_aa: ASSPSDRGEQF
j_call: TRBJ2-3; v_call: TRBV19; cdr3_aa: ASSRTSGTFTDTQY
j_call: TRBJ2-7; v_call: TRBV5-1; cdr3_aa: ASSLAPPRGYEQY
j_call: TRBJ2-1; v_call: TRBV18; cdr3_aa: ASSTNWGRGQDEQF
j_call: TRBJ1-3; v_call: TRBV28; cdr3_aa: ASSFDRKGNTIY
j_call: TRBJ1-2; v_call: TRBV18; cdr3_aa: ASSPPGGEGYT
j_call: TRBJ1-5; v_call: TRBV28; cdr3_aa: ASSLPGLRDQPQH
j_call: TRBJ1-1; v_call: TRBV6-1; cdr3_aa: ASSEVETANKAF
j_call: TRBJ2-1; v_call: TRBV29-1; cdr3_aa: SAFPGGNEQF
j_call: TRBJ1-5; v_call: TRBV4-3; cdr3_aa: ASSQNRVGQPQH
j_call: TRBJ1-5; v_call: TRBV9; cdr3_aa: ASSVGQGSNQPQH
j_call: TRBJ2-3; v_call: TRBV6-6; cdr3_aa: ASSPGEDTSTDTQY
j_call: TRBJ2-3; v_call: TRBV5-6; cdr3_aa: ASSLEDGGTDTQY
j_call: TRBJ2-2; v_call: TRBV19; cdr3_aa: ASSWWGANTGELF
j_call: TRBJ2-3; v_call: TRBV4-2; cdr3_aa: ASSQIATSTDTQY
j_call: TRBJ1-2; v_call: TRBV7-9; cdr3_aa: ASSAPGQVDYGYT
j_call: TRBJ2-5; v_call: TRBV7-9; cdr3_aa: ASSQNRGETQY
j_call: TRBJ2-2; v_call: TRBV7-2; cdr3_aa: ASSPPRPNTGELF
j_call: TRBJ2-5; v_call: TRBV2; cdr3_aa: ASSGTPETQY
j_call: TRBJ2-5; v_call: TRBV5-4; cdr3_aa: ASSPASSGISAAQY
j_call: TRBJ2-2; v_call: TRBV6-5; cdr3_aa: ASSFPRVPGELF
j_call: TRBJ2-7; v_call: TRBV7-2; cdr3_aa: ASSLRTGTTEQY
j_call: TRBJ2-2; v_call: TRBV7-2; cdr3_aa: ASSSRRVRLAGVGELF
j_call: TRBJ1-3; v_call: TRBV28; cdr3_aa: ASSFWGGTEWASGNTIY
j_call: TRBJ2-7; v_call: TRBV4-1; cdr3_aa: ASSADTFYEQY
j_call: TRBJ2-3; v_call: TRBV5-6; cdr3_aa: ASSDTRAADTQY
j_call: TRBJ2-7; v_call: TRBV5-1; cdr3_aa: ASSLVSGHYEQY
j_call: TRBJ2-1; v_call: TRBV7-9; cdr3_aa: ASSPRQKSGTSSYNEQF
j_call: TRBJ2-7; v_call: TRBV13; cdr3_aa: ASSSRLADKEQY
j_call: TRBJ2-2; v_call: TRBV28; cdr3_aa: ASRSAGARDTGELF
j_call: TRBJ2-3; v_call: TRBV14; cdr3_aa: ASSLRDFTDTQY
j_call: TRBJ2-2; v_call: TRBV7-8; cdr3_aa: ASSFGTSGMGGELF
j_call: TRBJ2-3; v_call: TRBV19; cdr3_aa: ASSIFGAGTDTQY
j_call: TRBJ2-3; v_call: TRBV19; cdr3_aa: ASSIDPGTGMNTDTQY
j_call: TRBJ2-1; v_call: TRBV7-9; cdr3_aa: ASSPGLAGGPEEQF
j_call: TRBJ2-7; v_call: TRBV7-9; cdr3_aa: ASSLMALRLAGGDEQY
j_call: TRBJ2-3; v_call: TRBV19; cdr3_aa: ASTYSGSTDTQY
j_call: TRBJ2-7; v_call: TRBV2; cdr3_aa: ASSEEGSPSYEQY
j_call: TRBJ1-4; v_call: TRBV5-1; cdr3_aa: ASSLAPRGGVEKLF
j_call: TRBJ2-2; v_call: TRBV7-2; cdr3_aa: ASSPQDRGYTGELF
j_call: TRBJ2-5; v_call: TRBV29-1; cdr3_aa: SVARGLVQETQY
j_call: TRBJ2-2; v_call: TRBV9; cdr3_aa: ASRPQGKDTGELF
j_call: TRBJ2-7; v_call: TRBV9; cdr3_aa: ASSVGPDSYEQY
j_call: TRBJ2-7; v_call: TRBV10-1; cdr3_aa: ASSPDRGVLEQY
j_call: TRBJ2-7; v_call: TRBV25-1; cdr3_aa: ASSESRGAYEQY
j_call: TRBJ2-7; v_call: TRBV10-3; cdr3_aa: AIRSGQGAYEQY
j_call: TRBJ1-1; v_call: TRBV19; cdr3_aa: ASSFIPRNTEAF
j_call: TRBJ2-1; v_call: TRBV7-2; cdr3_aa: ASSLGLKNEQF
j_call: TRBJ2-7; v_call: TRBV6-6; cdr3_aa: ASKVRTASYEQY
j_call: TRBJ2-5; v_call: TRBV11-2; cdr3_aa: ASSQVGDRGTETQY
j_call: TRBJ1-2; v_call: TRBV27; cdr3_aa: ASSSGQGSGYT